This T cell receptor beta chain was captured by sequencing in a study of shared clonotypes between healthy human individuals. Sequencing was performed with immunoSEQ multiplex PCR; in TCRdb, only in-frame clones are kept and a portion is missing. The sample holds 2 million to 3 million clones, 80% to 95% seen once. The germline gives CDR1 GTSNPN, CDR2 SVGIG (reference sequence). V gave up 6 bases and J gave up 0 bases, with 13 bases separating them. The CDR3 spans 14 residues. The sequencing input was naive CD4+ T cells from PBMCs. Subset of the sample: CD45RA+ positively selected. The TCR was taken from a man younger than 30 in good health. Some clones in this sample may be carry-over from other donors' samples. The chain uses TRBV30 and TRBJ2-3; the D gene is possibly TRBD1 (6 bases). The CDR3 sequence is CACRDRPSTDTQYF. Written as DNA, the CDR3 is TGTGCCTGCCGCGACAGGCCGAGCACAGATACGCAGTATTTT.